This TCR beta chain was recovered during a study of cytomegalovirus exposure and HLA in healthy donors. Study-wide results and limits: Cytomegalovirus association was listed for 164 TCR beta chains.

TCRdb's table, derived via immunoSEQ multiplex PCR, lists solely in-frame clones and lacks some. The profile shows approximately 280,000 clones, approximately 83% of them singletons. A word on this clone: Its target is not known.

The CDR3 sequence is 16 residues long. Germline assignment: CDR1 LNHDA and CDR2 SQIVND (reference sequence). V gave up 7 bases and J gave up 3 bases; unmatched junction bases: 12. The TCR comes from a young woman in good health and CMV-seronegative. The rearrangement uses TRBV19 and TRBJ2-7, with 10 bases identical to TRBD1. The specimen sequenced was PBMCs. The CDR3 DNA reads as TGTGCCAGTAAGACAACGGGGACAGGGGATTTCTACGAGCAGTACTTC. This codes for CASKTTGTGDFYEQYF.